The 27 T cell receptor beta chains below come from one sample, sequenced in a study of OX40 agonist ivuxolimab in advanced cancers. The table came from immunoSEQ multiplex PCR; TCRdb's copy has only in-frame clones and leaves some out. This sample has approximately 27,000 clones, with over 75% found just once. This material consisted of CD4+ or CD8+ T cells sorted from blood, taken in a trial of the OX40 agonist ivuxolimab. Source of these receptors: an adult with an advanced solid tumor such as melanoma, head and neck, liver or kidney cancer.

By share, this clone counts as medium-sized. This rearrangement joins TRBV9 to TRBJ2-1; D is unclear. CDR3 length equals 11 residues. Trimming removed 4 bases from V and 10 bases from J, with 9 bases in between. Germline assignment: CDR1 SGDLS and CDR2 YYNGEE. CDR3 sequence reads: CASSPGREQFF. CDR3 nucleotides: TGTGCCAGCAGCCCTGGACGAGAGCAGTTCTTC.

The CDR3 here is CASSPPLEHTF. The CDR3 DNA is TGTGCCAGCAGCCCCCCCTTGGAGCACACCTTC. The rearrangement joins TRBV11-3 to TRBJ1-2; the D is unclear. The germline V and J ends were trimmed by 5 bases and 12 bases, with 13 bases remaining between them. This CDR3 comprises 11 residues. Germline CDR1 reads SGHNT; CDR2 reads YENEEA.

The chain has TRBV5-1 and TRBJ2-3; D not certain. The germline V gene has CDR1 SGHRS and CDR2 YFSETQ. V shed 4 bases and J shed 5 bases, with 2 bases lying between them. The CDR3 totals 10 residues. The CDR3 sequence is CASSGDTQYF. The DNA for the CDR3 is TGCGCCAGCAGCGGAGATACGCAGTATTTT.

The rearrangement joins TRBV18 to TRBJ2-7; D is unresolved. The V end lost 3 bases, the J end lost 1 base, and 10 bases lay between the germline ends. CDR1 is KGHSH and CDR2 is LQKENI in the germline V gene. This CDR3 has 14 residues. The CDR3 nucleotides are TGTGCCAGCTCACCGGCGAGTGGGTCCTACGAGCAGTACTTC. It specifies CASSPASGSYEQYF.

The CDR3 sequence: CASSSPGQGGGDTQYF. The CDR3 DNA reads as TGTGCCAGCAGCTCCCCGGGACAGGGGGGAGGAGATACGCAGTATTTT. The chain couples TRBV7-3 to TRBJ2-3; 11 bases agree with TRBD1. This CDR3 has 16 amino acids. Per the germline V gene, CDR1 is SGHTA and CDR2 is FQGTGA. V lost 4 bases, J lost 5 bases, and 8 bases stayed unmatched.

The chain recombines TRBV29-1 with TRBJ1-2; 11 bases fit TRBD1. With 5 bases clipped from V and 8 bases from J, the junction kept 13 bases outside the gene matches. The germline CDR1 and CDR2 sequences are SQVTM and ANQGSEA. This CDR3 has 15 residues. The CDR3 nucleotides read TGCAGCGTTCCCGGGACAGGGGGTGATTATTACGGCTACACCTTC. It translates to CSVPGTGGDYYGYTF.

The chain has TRBV5-6 and TRBJ2-1; TRBD1 matches at 8 bases. Germline assignment: CDR1 SGHDT and CDR2 YYEEEE. Losses at the gene ends were 0 bases for V and 4 bases for J; bases not matched to a gene: 6. CDR3 length: 16 residues. DNA of the CDR3: TGTGCCAGCAGCTTGGAGTCAGGGGGCCTATACAATGAGCAGTTCTTC. This gives the protein CASSLESGGLYNEQFF.

The genes are TRBV15 and TRBJ1-1; a weak D match, TRBD1 (6 bases). With 2 bases removed from V and 2 bases from J, the gap between germline ends came to 9 bases. Germline V lookup: CDR1 LNHNV, CDR2 YYDKDF (reference sequence). The CDR3 runs to 14 residues. The CDR3 protein is CATSRQGGNTEAFF. The CDR3 coding sequence is TGTGCCACCAGCAGACAAGGGGGAAACACTGAAGCTTTCTTT.

This clone was found once. The chain is built from TRBV6-5 and TRBJ2-7; perhaps TRBD2 as D (5 bases). Germline values: CDR1 MNHEY, CDR2 SVGAGI. This CDR3 spans 15 amino acids. V was cut by 1 base and J by 7 bases, with 17 bases left in between. CDR3 protein: CASSYYPDGNREQYF. CDR3 DNA sequence: TGTGCCAGCAGTTACTATCCAGACGGGAATCGGGAGCAGTACTTC.

The chain couples TRBV14 to TRBJ2-7; D remains unclear. Germline values: CDR1 SGHDN, CDR2 FVKESK. V was clipped by 0 bases and J by 0 bases, with 9 bases between them. This CDR3 comprises 15 residues. CDR3: CASSQDSVVSYEQYF. Written as DNA, the CDR3 is TGTGCCAGCAGCCAAGACAGTGTAGTCTCCTACGAGCAGTACTTC.

The chain uses TRBV7-8 and TRBJ2-1; D gene uncertain. The germline V and J ends were trimmed by 1 base and 4 bases, with 11 bases remaining between them. Germline loops: CDR1 SGHVS, CDR2 FQNEAQ. This CDR3 is 15 amino acids long. Written as DNA, the CDR3 is TGTGCCAGCAGCTTAGAACACGGACCTTACAATGAGCAGTTCTTC. Encoded protein: CASSLEHGPYNEQFF.

This chain's CDR3 is CASSLVDSLPIGELFF. CDR3 DNA: TGCGCCAGCAGCTTGGTGGACTCGCTACCCATCGGGGAGCTGTTTTTT. This chain uses TRBV5-1 with TRBJ2-2; maybe TRBD2 (5 bases). V was pared by 0 bases and J by 7 bases, with 16 bases between. The V gene's germline CDR1 is SGHRS and CDR2 YFSETQ. The CDR3 is made up of 16 amino acids.

The genes are TRBV7-3 and TRBJ2-7; 9 bases are shared with TRBD2. Germline CDR1 and CDR2: SGHTA and FQGTGA. With 3 bases clipped from V and 5 bases from J, the junction kept 2 bases outside the gene matches. There are 13 residues in the CDR3. This CDR3 reads CASSLGTSNEQYF. The CDR3 coding sequence is TGTGCCAGCAGCTTGGGGACTAGCAACGAGCAGTACTTC.

The gene calls are TRBV30 and TRBJ2-5, with D perhaps matching TRBD1 (8 bases). V was clipped by 2 bases and J by 5 bases, with 18 bases between them. CDR3 length: 15 amino acids. Germline-derived CDR1 and CDR2 are GTSNPN and SVGIG (reference sequence). This CDR3 reads CAWSPIDRGGETQYF. Here the CDR3 DNA reads TGTGCCTGGAGTCCAATCGACAGGGGAGGGGAGACCCAGTACTTC.

The V and J genes are TRBV7-9 and TRBJ1-1; 10 nucleotides match TRBD1. Germline V gene data show CDR1 as SEHNR and CDR2 as FQNEAQ (reference sequence). This CDR3 is built from 15 residues. Trimming at V came to 5 bases and at J to 6 bases, leaving 9 bases not matched to a gene. CDR3 in amino acids: CASSAGQGDLAEAFF. CDR3 in DNA: TGTGCCAGCAGCGCAGGACAGGGGGACCTCGCTGAAGCTTTCTTT.

The genes are TRBV28 and TRBJ2-2; 8 nucleotides agree with TRBD1. Germline-derived CDR1 and CDR2 are MDHEN and SYDVKM. CDR3 length equals 14 residues. J was trimmed by 6 bases and V by 6 bases; bases with no gene match: 6. The CDR3 DNA reads TGTGCCAGCAGCCCGGGACAGGAATCCGGGGAGCTGTTTTTT. The encoded protein is CASSPGQESGELFF.

This clone has only one observation. V usage is TRBV11-2 and J usage is TRBJ2-7, with D uncertain. Germline V gene lookup returns CDR1 SGHAT and CDR2 FQNNGV. V lost 3 bases and J lost 3, with 12 bases in between. The CDR3 has 14 amino acids. As DNA, the CDR3 is TGTGCCAGCAGCTTTGGTGGCGAGGTCTACGAGCAGTACTTC. Protein: CASSFGGEVYEQYF.

The rearrangement links TRBV7-2 to TRBJ2-7; D may match TRBD1 or TRBD2 (5 bases each). The CDR3 covers 12 residues. V lost 5 bases and J 3 bases, leaving 8 bases between the germline ends. Germline loops: CDR1 SGHTA, CDR2 FQGNSA. The CDR3 bases are TGTGCCAGCAGCCCAGGGAGCTACGAGCAGTACTTC. This encodes CASSPGSYEQYF. Based on the CDR3 plus reference TRBV7-2 and TRBJ2-7, the full variable domain is GAGVSQSPSNKVTEKGKDVELRCDPISGHTALYWYRQSLGQGLEFLIYFQGNSAPDKSGLPSDRFSAERTGGSVSTLTIQRTQQEDSAVYLCASSPGSYEQYFGPGTRLTVT.

This clone was detected only once. The J gene is TRBJ1-2, the V gene TRBV5-6; 7 bases are a match to TRBD1. V was clipped by 4 bases and J by 3 bases; unmatched bases: 0. The CDR3 runs to 12 residues. CDR1 is SGHDT, CDR2 YYEEEE, per germline. DNA for the CDR3: TGTGCCAGCAGCCAGGGGGACTATGGCTACACCTTC. The encoded protein is CASSQGDYGYTF.

The V call is TRBV29-1, the J call TRBJ2-1, with TRBD2 identical over 7 bases. Germline lookup yields CDR1 SQVTM and CDR2 ANQGSEA. Trimming removed 0 bases from V and 10 bases from J; junction bases left unmatched: 6. The CDR3 spans 13 residues. The CDR3 DNA sequence: TGCAGCGTTGAAGATTTCCGCGGGAGAGAGCAGTTCTTC. Encoded protein: CSVEDFRGREQFF.

This chain joins TRBV4-1 and TRBJ1-2; D gene ambiguous. Per the germline V gene, CDR1 is MGHRA and CDR2 is YSYEKL. Trimming cost V 0 bases and J 3 bases, with 5 bases left between them. The CDR3 has 13 residues. For the CDR3, the DNA is TGCGCCAGCAGCCAAGATCCGTACTATGGCTACACCTTC. Translating it yields CASSQDPYYGYTF.

The J gene is TRBJ2-1, the V gene TRBV10-3; D is perhaps TRBD2 (7 bases). The CDR3 length is 17 residues. Germline V gene sequence: CDR1 ENHRY, CDR2 SYGVKD. The V end lost 4 bases, the J end lost 6 bases, and 22 bases lay between the germline ends. This CDR3 is CAISAEGGGAGLNEQFF. CDR3 DNA sequence: TGTGCCATCAGTGCGGAGGGGGGGGGAGCGGGACTCAATGAGCAGTTCTTC.

V usage is TRBV4-2 and J usage is TRBJ2-3, with TRBD2 matching 7 bases. This CDR3 is built from 17 residues. Germline lookup yields CDR1 LGHNA and CDR2 YNFKEQ. V shed 0 bases and J 2 bases; nucleotides not matched to a gene: 8. The chain's CDR3 is CASSQDSPGGDTDTQYF. For the CDR3, the DNA is TGTGCCAGCAGCCAAGATTCACCGGGAGGTGACACAGATACGCAGTATTTT.

V usage is TRBV27 and J usage is TRBJ2-7; maybe TRBD2 (5 bases). This CDR3 comprises 13 residues. V dropped 10 bases and J dropped 3 bases, with 16 bases sitting between them. Germline CDR1 is MNHEY and CDR2 is SMNVEV (reference sequence). DNA of the CDR3: TGTGCCACCCGGACGGGAATAAACTACGAGCAGTACTTC. Its translation is CATRTGINYEQYF.

The chain is built from TRBV2 and TRBJ1-3; maybe TRBD1 (6 bases). V was shortened by 8 bases and J by 2 bases, with 16 bases between the two germline ends. CDR1 and CDR2 from the germline V gene are SNHLY and FYNNEI. CDR3 size: 15 residues. CDR3 nucleotide sequence: TGTGCCAGCGGGTGGGGGGCCGAGGCTGGAAACACCATATATTTT. Its translation is CASGWGAEAGNTIYF.

This clone is a singleton in its sample. The J gene is TRBJ2-1, the V gene TRBV7-9, with TRBD1 identical over 7 bases. The CDR3 length is 16 residues. The V and J ends lost 1 base and 3 bases, in that order; junction bases with no gene match: 6. Germline V gene lookup returns CDR1 SEHNR and CDR2 FQNEAQ (reference sequence). This CDR3 is CASSLVTGIDYNEQFF. The CDR3 DNA follows: TGTGCCAGCAGCTTAGTGACAGGGATAGACTACAATGAGCAGTTCTTC.

The rearrangement links TRBV4-2 to TRBJ2-5, with unresolved D. The V end was cut by 0 bases, the J end by 4 bases, with 3 bases between. Germline loops: CDR1 LGHNA, CDR2 YNFKEQ. This CDR3 is 12 amino acids long. The CDR3 region has the DNA TGTGCCAGCAGCCAAGAGGGAGAGACCCAGTACTTC. This translates into CASSQEGETQYF.